The clone carrying this TCR beta chain was observed a handful of times. No antigen is known for it. Researchers isolated at least 7 million PBMCs per sample. There were at least 6 micrograms of total RNA extracted from every sample. The V gene's germline CDR1 is SGHTA and CDR2 FQGNSA. V lost 1 base to trimming and J lost 0 bases, with 13 bases between them. The CDR3 totals 17 residues. The use of a sample-barcoded 5' primer and a J-beta primer mix characterized a second PCR of about 7 to 12 cycles. TCRdb reprocessed the 5' RACE reads via MiXCR and lists one record per CDR3 protein. The sample shows 380,000 or so distinct CDR3 sequences, approximately 51% of them seen only once. The data were obtained in a study of blood T cells in healthy people across ages. Study-level points and caveats: Compared with aged donors, long-lived donors showed fewer expanded clones, suggesting selection. Significant beta diversity loss was already apparent by age approximately 42, declining roughly linearly.

The sample was blood. V and J are TRBV7-2 and TRBJ2-1, with D uncertain. The clonotype comes from a man aged 55 to 70 in good health. The CDR3 reads CASSLVALGGSYNEQFF. The CDR3, as DNA: TGTGCCAGCAGCTTAGTCGCCCTAGGCGGCTCCTACAATGAGCAGTTCTTC. Complete variable domain (other parts from reference TRBV7-2 and TRBJ2-1): GAGVSQSPSNKVTEKGKDVELRCDPISGHTALYWYRQSLGQGLEFLIYFQGNSAPDKSGLPSDRFSAERTGGSVSTLTIQRTQQEDSAVYLCASSLVALGGSYNEQFFGPGTRLTVL.